This TCR beta chain came from a study of T cells after yellow fever vaccination. MiXCR, applied by TCRdb to the 5' RACE reads, yields one record per CDR3 protein. The table has more than 300,000 distinct CDR3 sequences, 9.5% to 12% seen once. This clonotype was seen more than once but under ten times. The antigen is unknown. V dropped 2 bases and J dropped 4 bases, with 9 bases sitting between them. In germline, CDR1 is LNHNV, CDR2 YYDKDF (reference sequence). The CDR3 length is 15 residues. Study-level findings and limits: The booster response re-showed most primary clones: around 96% CD4, more than 70% CD8. Abundant clonotypes (contaminants from the bulk population) could be present in FACS-sorted repertoires.

The V and J genes are TRBV15 and TRBJ1-6; no clear D gene. The material sequenced was CD4+ T cells sorted from PBMCs, taken 45 days after the yellow fever booster vaccination. The receptor was isolated from a man aged 18-30 years who received the YFV17D yellow fever vaccine. Written as DNA, the CDR3 is TGTGCCACCAGCAGAACGAGGCAATATAATTCACCCCTCCACTTT. Translating it yields CATSRTRQYNSPLHF.